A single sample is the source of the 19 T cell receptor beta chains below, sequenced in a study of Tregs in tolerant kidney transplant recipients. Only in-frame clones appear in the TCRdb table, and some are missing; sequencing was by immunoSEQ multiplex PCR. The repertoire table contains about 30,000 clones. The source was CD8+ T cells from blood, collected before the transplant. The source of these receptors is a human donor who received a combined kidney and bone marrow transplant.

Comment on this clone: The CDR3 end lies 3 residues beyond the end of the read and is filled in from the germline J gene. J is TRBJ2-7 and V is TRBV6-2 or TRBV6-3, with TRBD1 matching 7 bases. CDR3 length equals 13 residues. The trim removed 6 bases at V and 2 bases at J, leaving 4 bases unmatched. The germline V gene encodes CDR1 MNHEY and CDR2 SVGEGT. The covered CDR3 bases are TGTGCCAGCAGGAACAGGGGAACCTACGAG. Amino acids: CASRNRGTYE. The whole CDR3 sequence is CASRNRGTYEQYF.

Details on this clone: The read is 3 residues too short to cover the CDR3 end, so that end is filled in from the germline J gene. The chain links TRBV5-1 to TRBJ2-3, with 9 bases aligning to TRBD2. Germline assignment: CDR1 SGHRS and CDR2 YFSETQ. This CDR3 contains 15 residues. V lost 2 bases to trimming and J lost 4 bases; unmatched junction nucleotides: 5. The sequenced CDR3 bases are TGCGCCAGCAGCTTAGCGGGAGGCAGCCCAGATACG. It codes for CASSLAGGSPDT. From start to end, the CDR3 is CASSLAGGSPDTQYF.

CDR3 region: CASSLEQDYEQYF. The sequenced CDR3 bases are TGTGCCAGCAGCTTAGAACAGGACTACGAG. The J gene is TRBJ2-7, the V gene TRBV7-6; D perhaps matches TRBD1 (5 bases). The CDR3 is cut off 3 residues early in the read; its end comes from the germline J gene. V was shortened by 1 base and J by 3 bases, with 7 bases between the two germline ends. Germline V CDR1 and CDR2: SGHVS, FNYEAQ. The CDR3 loop spans 13 amino acids.

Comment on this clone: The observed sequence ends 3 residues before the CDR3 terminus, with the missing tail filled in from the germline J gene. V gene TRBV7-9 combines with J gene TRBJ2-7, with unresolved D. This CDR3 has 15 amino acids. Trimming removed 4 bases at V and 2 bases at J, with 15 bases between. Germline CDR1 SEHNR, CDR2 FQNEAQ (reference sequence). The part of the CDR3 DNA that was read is TGTGCCAGCAGCTCGAAAAAGGGTTCCCCCTACGAG. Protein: CASSSKKGSPYE. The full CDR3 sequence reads CASSSKKGSPYEQYF.

Partial CDR3 DNA: TGTGCCAGCAGCTTAGAAGGGGACTACACTGAA. Encoded protein: CASSLEGDYTE. The CDR3, in full, reads CASSLEGDYTEAFF. The gene calls are TRBV7-2 and TRBJ1-1, with D perhaps matching TRBD1 (5 bases). The read halts 3 residues ahead of the CDR3 end, with the missing end drawn from the germline J gene. The CDR3 sequence is 14 residues long. CDR1 is SGHTA, CDR2 FQGNSA, per germline. The V end lost 1 base, the J end lost 3 bases, and 9 bases lay between the germline ends.

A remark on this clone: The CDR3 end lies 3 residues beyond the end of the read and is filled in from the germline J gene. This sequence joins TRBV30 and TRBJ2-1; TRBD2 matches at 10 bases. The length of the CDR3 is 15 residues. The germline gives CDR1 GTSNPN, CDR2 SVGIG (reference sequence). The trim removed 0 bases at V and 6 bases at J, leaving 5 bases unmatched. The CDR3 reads CAWSVVAGGPNEQFF. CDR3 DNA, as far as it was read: TGTGCCTGGAGTGTAGTAGCGGGAGGACCCAATGAG.

The chain's CDR3 is CASSIGLAGTDTQYF. CDR3 DNA (partial): TGTGCCAGTAGTATCGGACTAGCGGGGACAGATACG. The chain combines TRBV19 with TRBJ2-3, with 12 bases aligning to TRBD2. The read halts 3 residues ahead of the CDR3 end, with the missing end drawn from the germline J gene. This CDR3 has 15 residues. With 3 bases clipped from V and 3 bases from J, the junction kept 1 base outside the gene matches. CDR1 is LNHDA and CDR2 is SQIVND in the germline V gene (reference sequence). Drawing the rest from reference TRBV19 and TRBJ2-3, the complete variable domain is DGGITQSPKYLFRKEGQNVTLSCEQNLNHDAMYWYRQDPGQGLRLIYYSQIVNDFQKGDIAEGYSVSREKKESFPLTVTSAQKNPTAFYLCASSIGLAGTDTQYFGPGTRLTVL.

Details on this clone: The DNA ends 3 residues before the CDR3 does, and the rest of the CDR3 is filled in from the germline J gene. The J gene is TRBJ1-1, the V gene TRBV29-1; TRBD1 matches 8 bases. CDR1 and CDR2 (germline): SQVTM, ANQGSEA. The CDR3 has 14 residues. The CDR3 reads CSVAPPDRVEEAFF. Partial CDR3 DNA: TGCAGCGTCGCCCCTCCGGACAGGGTTGAGGAA. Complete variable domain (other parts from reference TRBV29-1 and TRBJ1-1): SAVISQKPSRDICQRGTSLTIQCQVDSQVTMMFWYRQQPGQSLTLIATANQGSEATYESGFVIDKFPISRPNLTFSTLTVSNMSPEDSSIYLCSVAPPDRVEEAFFGQGTRLTVV.

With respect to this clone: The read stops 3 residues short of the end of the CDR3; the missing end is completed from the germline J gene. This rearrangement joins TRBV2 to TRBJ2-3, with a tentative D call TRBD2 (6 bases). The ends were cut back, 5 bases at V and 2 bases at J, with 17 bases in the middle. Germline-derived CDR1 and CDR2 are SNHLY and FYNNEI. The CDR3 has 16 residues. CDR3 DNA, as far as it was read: TGTGCCAGCAGTTGGGACTCAATAAGGAACACAGATACG. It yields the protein CASSWDSIRNTDT. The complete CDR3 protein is CASSWDSIRNTDTQYF.

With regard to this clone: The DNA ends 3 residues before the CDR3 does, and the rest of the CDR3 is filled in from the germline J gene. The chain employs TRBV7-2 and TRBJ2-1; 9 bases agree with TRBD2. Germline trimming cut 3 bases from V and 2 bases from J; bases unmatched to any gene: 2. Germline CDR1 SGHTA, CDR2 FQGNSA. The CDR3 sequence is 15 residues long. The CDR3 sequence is CASSFAGGPYNEQFF. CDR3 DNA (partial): TGTGCCAGCAGCTTCGCGGGAGGGCCCTACAATGAG.

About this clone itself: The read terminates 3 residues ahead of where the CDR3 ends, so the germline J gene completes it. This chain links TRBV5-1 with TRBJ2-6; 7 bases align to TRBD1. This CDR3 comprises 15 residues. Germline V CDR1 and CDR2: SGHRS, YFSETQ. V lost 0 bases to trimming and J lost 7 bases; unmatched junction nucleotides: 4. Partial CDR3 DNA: TGCGCCAGCAGCTTGGCACAGGGGTCTGCCAACGTC. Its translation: CASSLAQGSANV. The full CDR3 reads CASSLAQGSANVLTF.

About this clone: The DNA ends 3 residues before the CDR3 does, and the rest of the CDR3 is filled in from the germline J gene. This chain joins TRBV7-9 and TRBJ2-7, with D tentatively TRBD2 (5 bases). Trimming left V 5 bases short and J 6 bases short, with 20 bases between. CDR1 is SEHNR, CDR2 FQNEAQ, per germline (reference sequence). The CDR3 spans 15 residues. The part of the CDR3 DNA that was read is TGTGCCAGCAGCCCCCCCATGGGGTTCGCGGGCGAG. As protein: CASSPPMGFAGE. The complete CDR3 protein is CASSPPMGFAGEQYF.

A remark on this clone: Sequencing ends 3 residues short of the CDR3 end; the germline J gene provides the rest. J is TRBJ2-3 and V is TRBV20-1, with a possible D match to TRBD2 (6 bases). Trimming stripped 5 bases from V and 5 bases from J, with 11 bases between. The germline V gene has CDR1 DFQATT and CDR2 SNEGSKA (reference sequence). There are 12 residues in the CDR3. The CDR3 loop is CSAGLSGDTQYF. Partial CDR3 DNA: TGCAGTGCTGGTCTTAGCGGAGATACG.

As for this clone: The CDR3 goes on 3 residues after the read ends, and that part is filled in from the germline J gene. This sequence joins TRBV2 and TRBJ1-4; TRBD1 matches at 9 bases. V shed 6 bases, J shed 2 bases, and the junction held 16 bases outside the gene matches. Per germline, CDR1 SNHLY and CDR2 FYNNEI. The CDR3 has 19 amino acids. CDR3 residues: CASRYRSGQGGPTNEKLFF. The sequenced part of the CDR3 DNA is TGTGCCAGCAGGTATCGATCGGGACAGGGAGGTCCGACTAATGAAAAA.

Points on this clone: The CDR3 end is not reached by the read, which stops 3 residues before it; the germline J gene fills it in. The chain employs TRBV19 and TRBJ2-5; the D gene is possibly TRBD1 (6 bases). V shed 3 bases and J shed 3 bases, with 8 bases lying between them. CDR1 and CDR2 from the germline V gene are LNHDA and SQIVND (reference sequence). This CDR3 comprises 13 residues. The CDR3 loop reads CASSIWTEETQYF. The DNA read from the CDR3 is TGTGCCAGTAGTATTTGGACAGAAGAGACC. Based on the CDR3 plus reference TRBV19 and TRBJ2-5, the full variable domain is DGGITQSPKYLFRKEGQNVTLSCEQNLNHDAMYWYRQDPGQGLRLIYYSQIVNDFQKGDIAEGYSVSREKKESFPLTVTSAQKNPTAFYLCASSIWTEETQYFGPGTRLLVL.

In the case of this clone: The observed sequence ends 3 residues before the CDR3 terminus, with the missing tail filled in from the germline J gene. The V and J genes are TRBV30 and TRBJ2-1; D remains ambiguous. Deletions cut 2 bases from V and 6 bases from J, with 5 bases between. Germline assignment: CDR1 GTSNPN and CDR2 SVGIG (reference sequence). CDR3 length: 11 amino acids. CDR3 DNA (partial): TGTGCCTGGAGTCAAGGCAATGAG. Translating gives CAWSQGNE. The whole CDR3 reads CAWSQGNEQFF.

The DNA read from the CDR3 is TGTGCCAGCTCTCTAGCGGGAGGTTATATGGACGAG. It yields the protein CASSLAGGYMDE. The CDR3 as a whole reads CASSLAGGYMDEQYF. The chain combines TRBV6-2 or TRBV6-3 with TRBJ2-7; 11 bases agree with TRBD2. From the germline J gene comes the end of the CDR3, since the read stops 3 residues before it. CDR3 length: 15 residues. Germline V gene sequence: CDR1 MNHEY, CDR2 SVGEGT. J was trimmed by 5 bases and V by 8 bases; bases with no gene match: 11.

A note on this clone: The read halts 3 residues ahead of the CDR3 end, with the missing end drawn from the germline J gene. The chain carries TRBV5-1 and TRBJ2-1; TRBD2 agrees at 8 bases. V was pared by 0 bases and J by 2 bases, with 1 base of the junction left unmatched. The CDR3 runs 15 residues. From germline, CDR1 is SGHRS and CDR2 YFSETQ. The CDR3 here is CASSLVAGTYNEQFF. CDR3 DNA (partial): TGCGCCAGCAGCTTGGTAGCGGGAACCTACAATGAG. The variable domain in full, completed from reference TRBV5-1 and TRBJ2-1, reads KAGVTQTPRYLIKTRGQQVTLSCSPISGHRSVSWYQQTPGQGLQFLFEYFSETQRNKGNFPGRFSGRQFSNSRSEMNVSTLELGDSALYLCASSLVAGTYNEQFFGPGTRLTVL.

CDR3 DNA, as far as it was read: TGTGCCAGTAGTCTCGAACCGGGACAGAGGCCCTACGAG. Protein sequence: CASSLEPGQRPYE. The CDR3, in full, reads CASSLEPGQRPYEQYF. The V call is TRBV19, the J call TRBJ2-7, with TRBD1 matching 7 bases. The read terminates 3 residues before the CDR3 end, so the remaining end is supplied by the germline J gene. Per the germline V gene, CDR1 is LNHDA and CDR2 is SQIVND (reference sequence). The junction had 12 bases not matched to a gene; V was cut back by 5 bases and J by 2 bases. CDR3 length: 16 amino acids.